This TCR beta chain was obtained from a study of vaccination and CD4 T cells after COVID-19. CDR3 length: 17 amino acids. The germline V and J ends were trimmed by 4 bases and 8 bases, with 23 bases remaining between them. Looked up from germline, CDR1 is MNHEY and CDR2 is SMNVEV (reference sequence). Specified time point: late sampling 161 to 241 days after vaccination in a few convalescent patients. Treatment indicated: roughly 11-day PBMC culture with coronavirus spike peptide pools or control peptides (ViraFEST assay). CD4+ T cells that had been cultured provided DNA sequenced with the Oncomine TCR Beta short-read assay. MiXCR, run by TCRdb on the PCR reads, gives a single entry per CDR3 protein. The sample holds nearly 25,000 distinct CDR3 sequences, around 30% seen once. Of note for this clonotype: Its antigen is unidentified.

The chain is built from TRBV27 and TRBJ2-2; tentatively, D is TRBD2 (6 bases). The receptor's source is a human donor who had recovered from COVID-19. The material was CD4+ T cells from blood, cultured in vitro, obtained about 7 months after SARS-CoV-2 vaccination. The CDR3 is CASSSAGQPGKLGELFF. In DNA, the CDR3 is TGTGCCAGCAGTTCCGCGGGGCAACCGGGGAAACTGGGGGAGCTGTTTTTT.